This section outlines one T cell receptor beta chain sequence together with its context. The target antigen is unknown. The length of the CDR3 is 14 residues. The J segment lost 2 bases and the V segment lost 1 base, leaving 2 bases of the junction unmatched. Germline loops: CDR1 SGHTA, CDR2 FQGTGA. The data originate from a study of T cell responses to AZD1222 COVID-19 vaccine. At the level of the study: Timing groups of about 4 and about 12 weeks for second doses were pooled.

Overall study results and limits: Increases in Spike-specific TCR breadth and depth were seen after two AZD1222 doses. Donor demographics were predominantly white British with a female majority; clonal diversity may be underestimated. After the peak T cell response, and only then, were repertoires sampled.

Data came from immunoSEQ multiplex PCR; TCRdb stores just in-frame clones and leaves some out. This sample has approximately 130,000 clones, with approximately 92% found just once. This receptor was obtained from an adult in good health. Sequencing was performed on peripheral blood, taken on day 0 of AZD1222 vaccination. The rearrangement joins TRBV7-3 to TRBJ2-7; 7 bases align to TRBD2. DNA for the CDR3: TGTGCCAGCAGCTTAAGTGGGACTACCTACGAGCAGTACTTC. Its translation is CASSLSGTTYEQYF.